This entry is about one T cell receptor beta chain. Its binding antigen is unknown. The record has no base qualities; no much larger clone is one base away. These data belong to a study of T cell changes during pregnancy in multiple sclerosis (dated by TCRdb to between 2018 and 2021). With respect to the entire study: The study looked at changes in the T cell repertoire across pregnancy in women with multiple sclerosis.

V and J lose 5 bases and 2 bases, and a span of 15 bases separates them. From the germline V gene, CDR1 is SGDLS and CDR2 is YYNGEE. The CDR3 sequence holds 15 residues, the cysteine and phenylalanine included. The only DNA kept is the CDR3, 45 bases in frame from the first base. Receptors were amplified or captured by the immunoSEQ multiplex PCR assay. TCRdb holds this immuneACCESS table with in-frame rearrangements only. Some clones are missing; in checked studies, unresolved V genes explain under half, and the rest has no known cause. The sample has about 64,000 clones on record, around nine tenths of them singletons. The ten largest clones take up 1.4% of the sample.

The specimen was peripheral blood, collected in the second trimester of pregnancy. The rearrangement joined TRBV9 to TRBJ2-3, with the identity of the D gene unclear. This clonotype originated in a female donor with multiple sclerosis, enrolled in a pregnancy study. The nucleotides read TGTGCCAGCAGTCCTGACATCTTCTCCACAGATACGCAGTATTTT. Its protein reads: CASSPDIFSTDTQYF.